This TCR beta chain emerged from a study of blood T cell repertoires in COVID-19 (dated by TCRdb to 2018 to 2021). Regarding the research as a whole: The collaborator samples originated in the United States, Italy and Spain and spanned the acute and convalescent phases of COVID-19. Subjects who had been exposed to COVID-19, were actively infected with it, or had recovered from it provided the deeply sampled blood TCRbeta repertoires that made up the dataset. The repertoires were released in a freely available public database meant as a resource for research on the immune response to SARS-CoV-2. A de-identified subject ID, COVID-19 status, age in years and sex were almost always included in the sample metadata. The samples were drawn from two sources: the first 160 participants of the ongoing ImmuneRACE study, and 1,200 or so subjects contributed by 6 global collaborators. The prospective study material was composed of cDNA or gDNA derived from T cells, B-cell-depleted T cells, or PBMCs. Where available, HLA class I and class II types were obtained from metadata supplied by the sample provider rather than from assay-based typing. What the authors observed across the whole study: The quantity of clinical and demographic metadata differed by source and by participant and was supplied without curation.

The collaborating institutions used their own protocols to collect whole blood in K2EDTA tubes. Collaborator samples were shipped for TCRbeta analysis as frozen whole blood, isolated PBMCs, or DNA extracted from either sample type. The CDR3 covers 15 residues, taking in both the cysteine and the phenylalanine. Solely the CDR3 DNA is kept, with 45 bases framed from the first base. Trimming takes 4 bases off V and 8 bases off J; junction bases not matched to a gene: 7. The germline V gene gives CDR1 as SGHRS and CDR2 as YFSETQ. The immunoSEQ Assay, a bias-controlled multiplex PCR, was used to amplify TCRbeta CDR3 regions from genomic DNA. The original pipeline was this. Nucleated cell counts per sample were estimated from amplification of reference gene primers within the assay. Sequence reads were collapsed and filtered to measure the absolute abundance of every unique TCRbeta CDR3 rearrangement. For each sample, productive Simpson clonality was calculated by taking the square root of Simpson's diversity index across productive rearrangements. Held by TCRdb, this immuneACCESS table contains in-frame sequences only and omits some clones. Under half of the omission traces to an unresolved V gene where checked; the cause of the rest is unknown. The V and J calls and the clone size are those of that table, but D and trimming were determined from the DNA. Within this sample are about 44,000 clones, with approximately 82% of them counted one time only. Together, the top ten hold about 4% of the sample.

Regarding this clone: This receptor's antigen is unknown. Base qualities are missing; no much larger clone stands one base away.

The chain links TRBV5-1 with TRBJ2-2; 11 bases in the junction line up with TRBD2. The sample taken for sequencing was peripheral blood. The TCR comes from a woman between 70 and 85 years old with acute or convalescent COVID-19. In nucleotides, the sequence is TGCGCCAGCAGCGGAATGGGACTAGCGGCGGGGGAGCTGTTTTTT. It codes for CASSGMGLAAGELFF.